The next 14 T cell receptor beta chains were all read from a single sample in a study of identical twins (dated by TCRdb to about 2016). Library preparation used 5' RACE. Sequencing took place on an Illumina HiSeq 2000. The public reads were reprocessed in TCRdb via fastp at Q25 and MiXCR, keeping in-frame beta chains. For every CDR3 protein sequence, its rows merge into one entry that carries the most common genes and DNA. For this sample there are fewer than 900,000 distinct CDR3 sequences; approximately 21% appear just once. Approximately 4.3% of the sample rests with the top ten. The same sample was also studied in work on T cells expressing NK-cell markers.

What was sequenced was PBMCs. The source is a woman between 18 and 29 years old in good health.

Only a few counts were recorded for this clonotype. The chain has TRBV20-1 and TRBJ2-1; D unresolved. Looked up from germline, CDR1 is DFQATT and CDR2 is SNEGSKA (reference sequence). The CDR3 totals 11 residues. V gave up 6 bases and J gave up 9 bases, with 12 bases separating them. DNA of the CDR3: TGCAGTGCCGCGGCTGGTCTTGAGCAGTTCTTC. Amino acids: CSAAAGLEQFF.

This clonotype turned up a few times. This sequence joins TRBV12-3 or TRBV12-4 and TRBJ2-1, with 7 positions matching TRBD2. J gave up 2 bases and V 6 bases, and 10 bases lay outside the gene matches. The CDR3 has 16 residues. CDR3 bases: TGTGCCAGCAGCCCAGGAGGAGGGACTACCTACAATGAGCAGTTCTTC. Its translation: CASSPGGGTTYNEQFF.

This clonotype was seen a handful of times. This rearrangement joins TRBV5-1 to TRBJ2-3; D call uncertain. The germline V gene has CDR1 SGHRS and CDR2 YFSETQ. This CDR3 is 15 amino acids long. Trimming shortened V by 1 base and J by 5 bases, and 14 bases separated the two germline ends. CDR3 DNA sequence: TGCGCCAGCAGCTTGCGGGTCCCTCGAGGAGATACGCAGTATTTT. This codes for CASSLRVPRGDTQYF. The full variable domain, in which reference TRBV5-1 and TRBJ2-3 provide the parts outside the CDR3, is KAGVTQTPRYLIKTRGQQVTLSCSPISGHRSVSWYQQTPGQGLQFLFEYFSETQRNKGNFPGRFSGRQFSNSRSEMNVSTLELGDSALYLCASSLRVPRGDTQYFGPGTRLTVL.

This clonotype was found a few times. This sequence joins TRBV12-3 or TRBV12-4 and TRBJ2-3; 8 positions match TRBD1. V trimming: 3 bases; J trimming: 1 base; junction bases outside the gene matches: 3. This CDR3 contains 15 residues. The DNA of the CDR3 is TGTGCCAGCAGTTTGGACAGGGTTGGCACAGATACGCAGTATTTT. This gives the protein CASSLDRVGTDTQYF.

CDR3 sequence: CASSPALAGAYEQYF. CDR3 DNA sequence: TGCGCCAGCAGCCCGGCCCTAGCGGGAGCCTACGAGCAGTACTTC. The gene calls are TRBV5-1 and TRBJ2-7, with TRBD2 identical over 10 bases. This CDR3 has 15 amino acids. CDR1 is SGHRS, CDR2 YFSETQ, per germline. The V and J ends lost 4 bases and 2 bases, in that order; junction bases with no gene match: 6.

The chain recombines TRBV7-2 with TRBJ2-1, with 12 nucleotides matching TRBD2. The junction had 5 bases not matched to a gene; V was cut back by 5 bases and J by 6 bases. Germline CDR1 SGHTA, CDR2 FQGNSA. This CDR3 region has 15 residues. CDR3 sequence reads: CASSQLAGGVNEQFF. The CDR3 coding sequence is TGTGCCAGCAGCCAACTAGCGGGAGGAGTCAATGAGCAGTTCTTC. The complete variable domain, with remaining parts taken from reference TRBV7-2 and TRBJ2-1, reads GAGVSQSPSNKVTEKGKDVELRCDPISGHTALYWYRQSLGQGLEFLIYFQGNSAPDKSGLPSDRFSAERTGGSVSTLTIQRTQQEDSAVYLCASSQLAGGVNEQFFGPGTRLTVL.

This clonotype was detected only a few times. V and J are TRBV7-9 and TRBJ2-1; 7 bases are shared with TRBD1. Germline-derived CDR1 and CDR2 are SEHNR and FQNEAQ (reference sequence). The CDR3 length is 15 residues. Trimming at V came to 7 bases and at J to 0 bases, leaving 6 bases not matched to a gene. CDR3 amino acids: CASTSRDSSYNEQFF. DNA of the CDR3: TGTGCCAGCACCTCTAGGGACAGCTCCTACAATGAGCAGTTCTTC. Looking up the rest from reference TRBV7-9 and TRBJ2-1 gives the full variable domain: DTGVSQNPRHKITKRGQNVTFRCDPISEHNRLYWYRQTLGQGPEFLTYFQNEAQLEKSRLLSDRFSAERPKGSFSTLEIQRTEQGDSAMYLCASTSRDSSYNEQFFGPGTRLTVL.

The chain is built from TRBV4-3 and TRBJ1-2, with D uncertain. V was pared by 0 bases and J by 5 bases, with 13 bases between. Germline V lookup: CDR1 LGHNA, CDR2 YSLEER. This CDR3 is built from 15 residues. The CDR3 loop reads CASSQESRDAYGYTF. Written as DNA, the CDR3 is TGCGCCAGCAGCCAAGAAAGCAGAGACGCTTATGGCTACACCTTC.

The rearrangement joins TRBV4-3 to TRBJ2-3; possibly TRBD2 for D (6 bases). The V end was cut by 1 base, the J end by 2 bases, with 13 bases between. The germline V gene has CDR1 LGHNA and CDR2 YSLEER. The CDR3 totals 16 residues. The CDR3 nucleotides read TGCGCCAGCAGCCAAGGATATGCGGGAACCACAGATACGCAGTATTTT. This sequence encodes CASSQGYAGTTDTQYF.

This clonotype came up many times. The chain carries TRBV2 and TRBJ1-2; D uncertain. Germline assignment: CDR1 SNHLY and CDR2 FYNNEI. V lost 6 bases, J lost 6 bases, and 8 bases lay in between. The length of the CDR3 is 11 residues. In DNA form, the CDR3 reads TGTGCCAGCAGACGGGAGAATGGCTACACCTTC. Translation gives CASRRENGYTF.

This clonotype has ten or more counts. The chain joins TRBV6-2 or TRBV6-3 to TRBJ2-1; D unresolved. Trimming pared 8 bases from V and 1 base from J, leaving 15 bases between. The CDR3 loop spans 15 amino acids. The germline CDR1 and CDR2 sequences are MNHEY and SVGEGT. The CDR3 DNA reads as TGTGCCAGCTATTACCGGGCACTTTCCTACAATGAGCAGTTCTTC. Its translation: CASYYRALSYNEQFF.

V is TRBV15 and J is TRBJ2-7; TRBD2 aligns across 11 bases. The CDR3 has 13 amino acids. V was clipped by 3 bases and J by 9 bases; unmatched bases: 4. Looked up from germline, CDR1 is LNHNV and CDR2 is YYDKDF (reference sequence). CDR3 residues: CATSRGGTSGQYF. The CDR3 coding sequence is TGTGCCACCAGCAGGGGGGGGACTAGCGGGCAGTACTTC.

This clonotype was counted between two and nine times. The J gene is TRBJ1-2, the V gene TRBV29-1; D is perhaps TRBD1 (6 bases). The V end was cut by 1 base, the J end by 7 bases, with 10 bases between. CDR1 and CDR2 from the germline V gene are SQVTM and ANQGSEA. This CDR3 comprises 12 residues. CDR3: CSVEVQGGGYTF. CDR3 sequence (DNA): TGCAGCGTTGAAGTACAGGGAGGTGGCTACACCTTC.

The rearrangement uses TRBV20-1 and TRBJ2-2, with TRBD2 matching 12 bases. This CDR3 is built from 16 residues. Trimming cost V 1 base and J 6 bases; bases outside gene matches: 6. Germline values: CDR1 DFQATT, CDR2 SNEGSKA (reference sequence). This chain's CDR3 is CSARGAGLAGSGELFF. The CDR3 DNA reads TGCAGTGCTAGAGGTGCAGGACTAGCGGGGTCCGGGGAGCTGTTTTTT.